This entry lists 9 T cell receptor beta chains sequenced from one sample in a study of T cells in Graves' hyperthyroidism and ophthalmopathy (dated by TCRdb to about 2019). The library was produced with multiplex PCR. The instrument was an Illumina HiSeq 2000. The TCR beta CDR3 regions were amplified from RNA transcripts. For the first round of RT-PCR on the TCR CDR3, the HTBI primer set was used together with the Qiagen OneStep RT-PCR kit. The public sequencing data were trimmed at Q25 with fastp and processed into clonotypes with MiXCR by TCRdb, which kept only in-frame beta chains. Records with the same CDR3 protein are collapsed into one entry carrying the most frequent genes and DNA. For this sample there are a few hundred thousand distinct CDR3 sequences; about 45% appear just once. About 7.8% of the sample rests with the top ten. The specimen sequenced was peripheral blood or thyroid tissue (not recorded which). These receptors originate from a woman in her late teens or twenties with Graves' hyperthyroidism.

The V and J genes are TRBV20-1 and TRBJ2-7; possibly TRBD1 for D (5 bases). The CDR3 is 14 residues long. V lost 6 bases to trimming and J lost 0 bases, with 15 bases between them. Germline CDR1 DFQATT, CDR2 SNEGSKA (reference sequence). The CDR3 sequence: CSAYLGQRSYEQYF. DNA of the CDR3: TGCAGTGCATACCTCGGACAACGCTCCTACGAGCAGTACTTC.

This clonotype was counted many times. V is TRBV7-8 and J is TRBJ1-3; maybe TRBD1 (6 bases). V was shortened by 2 bases and J by 0 bases, with 14 bases between the two germline ends. The CDR3 sequence is 17 residues long. Per the germline V gene, CDR1 is SGHVS and CDR2 is FQNEAQ. CDR3 amino acids: CASSLIGQPDSGNTIYF. The CDR3 DNA sequence: TGTGCCAGCAGCTTAATCGGACAGCCAGACTCTGGAAACACCATATATTTT.

The sample holds many counts of this clonotype. CDR3 DNA: TGTGCCACCAGTGATCGGACTAGCGGGAAAGCAGATACGCAGTATTTT. This sequence encodes CATSDRTSGKADTQYF. The V and J genes are TRBV24-1 and TRBJ2-3; TRBD2 agrees at 12 bases. Trimming cost V 3 bases and J 4 bases; bases outside gene matches: 4. Germline CDR1 is KGHDR and CDR2 is SFDVKD. The CDR3 is made up of 16 amino acids.

This clonotype was observed at least ten times. J is TRBJ2-5 and V is TRBV12-3 or TRBV12-4, with D unclear. The V and J ends lost 1 base and 5 bases respectively, with 8 bases between them. The CDR3 runs 13 residues. CDR3 amino acids: CASSLGFGETQYF. The CDR3 DNA reads TGTGCCAGCAGTTTAGGCTTTGGGGAGACCCAGTACTTC.

The rearrangement links TRBV2 to TRBJ2-7; 7 nucleotides agree with TRBD2. Germline CDR1 reads SNHLY; CDR2 reads FYNNEI. Unmatched junction bases numbered 21, after V lost 6 bases and J lost 7 bases. This CDR3 contains 17 residues. CDR3 protein: CASSTDERDHWANEQYF. The CDR3 DNA follows: TGTGCCAGCAGCACAGACGAGCGGGACCATTGGGCCAATGAGCAGTACTTC.

This clonotype came up many times. This sequence joins TRBV19 and TRBJ2-5, with D perhaps assigned TRBD1 or TRBD2 (6 bases each). Trimming took 6 bases from V and 5 from J, leaving 13 bases between them. The CDR3 contains 13 residues. Per the germline V gene, CDR1 is LNHDA and CDR2 is SQIVND (reference sequence). The CDR3 is CASRGGNGETQYF. Here the CDR3 DNA reads TGTGCCAGTAGAGGGGGGAACGGGGAGACCCAGTACTTC.

This clonotype was seen many times. The CDR3 reads CASSQSLGTGMNTEAFF. The CDR3 DNA reads as TGTGCCAGCAGCCAATCCCTTGGGACAGGAATGAACACTGAAGCTTTCTTT. The chain joins TRBV14 to TRBJ1-1; the match to TRBD1 covers 8 bases. V lost 2 bases and J lost 0; bases outside the gene matches: 8. Germline values: CDR1 SGHDN, CDR2 FVKESK. The CDR3 sequence is 17 residues long. Filled out from reference TRBV14 and TRBJ1-1, the complete variable domain reads EAGVTQFPSHSVIEKGQTVTLRCDPISGHDNLYWYRRVMGKEIKFLLHFVKESKQDESGMPNNRFLAERTGGTYSTLKVQPAELEDSGVYFCASSQSLGTGMNTEAFFGQGTRLTVV.

The CDR3 DNA reads as TGTGCCAGCAAAGGGGTTGCGGCCTACGAGCAGTACTTC. Translation: CASKGVAAYEQYF. The chain has TRBV2 and TRBJ2-7, with D perhaps matching TRBD1 (5 bases). The germline V gene encodes CDR1 SNHLY and CDR2 FYNNEI. The CDR3 loop spans 13 amino acids. V dropped 7 bases and J dropped 2 bases, with 12 bases sitting between them.

This clonotype was seen repeatedly, ten times or more. This rearrangement joins TRBV11-2 to TRBJ1-3; D is ambiguous. V dropped 5 bases and J dropped 1 base, with 9 bases sitting between them. CDR1 and CDR2 from the germline V gene are SGHAT and FQNNGV. The length of the CDR3 is 14 residues. The CDR3 spells CASSPLGSGNTIYF. CDR3 bases: TGTGCCAGCAGCCCTCTCGGGTCTGGAAACACCATATATTTT.